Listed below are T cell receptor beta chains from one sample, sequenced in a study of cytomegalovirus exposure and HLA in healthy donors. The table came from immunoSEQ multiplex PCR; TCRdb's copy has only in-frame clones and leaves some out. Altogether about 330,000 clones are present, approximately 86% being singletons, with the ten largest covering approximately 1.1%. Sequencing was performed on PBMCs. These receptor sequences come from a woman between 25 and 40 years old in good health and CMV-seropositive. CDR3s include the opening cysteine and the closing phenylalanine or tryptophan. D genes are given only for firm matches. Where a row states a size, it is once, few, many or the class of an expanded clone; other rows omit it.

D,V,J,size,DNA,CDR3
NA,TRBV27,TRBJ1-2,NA,TGTGCCAGCAGTTGGTCCGGGACGGTATATGGCTACACCTTC,CASSWSGTVYGYTF
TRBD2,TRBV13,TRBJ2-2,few,TGTGCCAGCAGCCCCCGACTAGCGGCGAACACCGGGGAGCTGTTTTTT,CASSPRLAANTGELFF
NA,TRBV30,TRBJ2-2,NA,TGTGCCTGGAGTCCCGGGACGAACACCGGGGAGCTGTTTTTT,CAWSPGTNTGELFF
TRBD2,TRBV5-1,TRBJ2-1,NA,TGCGCCAGCAGCATCTTAGCGGGTAAAGGGAATGAGCAGTTCTTC,CASSILAGKGNEQFF
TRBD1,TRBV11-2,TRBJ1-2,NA,TGTGCCAGCAGCTCTCTCAGCGACAGGGTCGAGCATGGCTACACCTTC,CASSSLSDRVEHGYTF
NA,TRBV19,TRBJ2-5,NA,TGTGCCAGTAGTCGTGTGGGGAACCAAGAGACCCAGTACTTC,CASSRVGNQETQYF
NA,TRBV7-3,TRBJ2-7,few,TGTGCCAGCAGCTCAGGCAAGGAGCAGTACTTC,CASSSGKEQYF
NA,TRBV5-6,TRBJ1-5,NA,TGTGCCAGCAGCTGGGGGACGGGTAGCAATCAGCCCCAGCATTTT,CASSWGTGSNQPQHF
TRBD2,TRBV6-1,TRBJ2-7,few,TGTGCCAGCACCGTTTCTAGCGGAAGCTCCTACGAGCAGTACTTC,CASTVSSGSSYEQYF
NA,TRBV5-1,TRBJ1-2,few,TGCGCCAGCAGCCCGACAGCCTCGGGGGATGGCTACACCTTC,CASSPTASGDGYTF
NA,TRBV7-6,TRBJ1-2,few,TGTGCCAGCAGCTTAGCAGGGGATGGCTACACCTTC,CASSLAGDGYTF
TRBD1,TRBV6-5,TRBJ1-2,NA,TGTGCCAGCAGGGGGGGGACAGGGGGCGGCTACACCTTC,CASRGGTGGGYTF
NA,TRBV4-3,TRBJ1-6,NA,TGCGCCAGCAGCCAAGATGGGGACATCAGCTCCTATAATTCACCCCTCCACTTT,CASSQDGDISSYNSPLHF
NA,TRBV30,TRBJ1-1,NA,TGTGCCTGGAGTGAAGGGGGGAACACTGAAGCTTTCTTT,CAWSEGGNTEAFF
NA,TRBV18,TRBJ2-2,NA,TGTGCCAGCTCACCACTCACCGGGGAGCTGTTTTTT,CASSPLTGELFF
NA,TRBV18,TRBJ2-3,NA,TGTGCCAGCTCACCTGGGACCCTTAGCACAGATACGCAGTATTTT,CASSPGTLSTDTQYF
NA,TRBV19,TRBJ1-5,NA,TGTGCCAGTAGTATTTTTGGACTTCAGGGCAATCAGCCCCAGCATTTT,CASSIFGLQGNQPQHF
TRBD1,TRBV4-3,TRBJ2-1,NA,TGCGCCAGCAGCCAAGTAGGGACAGGGCGGGCTGAGCAGTTCTTC,CASSQVGTGRAEQFF
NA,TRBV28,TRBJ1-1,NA,TGTGCCAGCAGAAACGCGAACACTGAAGCTTTCTTT,CASRNANTEAFF
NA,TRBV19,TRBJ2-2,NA,TGTGCCAGCCTGGACTGGAACACCGGGGAGCTGTTTTTT,CASLDWNTGELFF
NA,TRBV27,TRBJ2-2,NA,TGTGCCAGCAGTTTTCTCACAGATTACACTGCGAAGCTGTTTTTT,CASSFLTDYTAKLFF
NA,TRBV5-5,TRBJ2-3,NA,TGTGCCAGCAGCTTCGGGGACACAAGCACAGATACGCAGTATTTT,CASSFGDTSTDTQYF
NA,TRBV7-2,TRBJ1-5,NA,TGTGCCAGCAGCCCTTCAGGGGAGCCCCAGCATTTT,CASSPSGEPQHF
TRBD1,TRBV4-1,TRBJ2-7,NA,TGCGCCAGCAGCCAAGAGACAGGGAACTACGAGCAGTACTTC,CASSQETGNYEQYF
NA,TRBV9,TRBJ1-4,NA,TGTGCCAGCAGCGTAGGAGGGGGTAATGAAAAACTGTTTTTT,CASSVGGGNEKLFF
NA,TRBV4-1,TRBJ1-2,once,TGCGCCAGCAGCCAAGATCCGACTGCAGAAGGCTACACCTTC,CASSQDPTAEGYTF
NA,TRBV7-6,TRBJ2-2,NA,TGTGCCAGCAGCTTAGCAGTGTCCACCGGGGAGCTGTTTTTT,CASSLAVSTGELFF
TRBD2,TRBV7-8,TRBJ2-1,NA,TGTGCCAGCAGCGCCGGGACTAGCGACCTAAATGAGCAGTTCTTC,CASSAGTSDLNEQFF
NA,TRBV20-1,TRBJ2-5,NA,TGCAGTGCCCAACCCCAAGAGACCCAGTACTTC,CSAQPQETQYF
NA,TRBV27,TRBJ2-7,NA,TGTGCCAGCAGTGAGGGAAATGGCTACGAGCAGTACTTC,CASSEGNGYEQYF
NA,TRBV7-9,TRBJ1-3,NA,TGTGCCAGCAGCTTAGTGCTCTCTGGAAACACCATATATTTT,CASSLVLSGNTIYF
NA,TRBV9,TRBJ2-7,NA,TGTGCCAGCAGCGTCGACACTACCCGATCCTACGAGCAGTACTTC,CASSVDTTRSYEQYF
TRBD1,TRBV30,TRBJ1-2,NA,TGTGCCTGGAAACAGGGGGCGGATGGCTATGGCTACACCTTC,CAWKQGADGYGYTF
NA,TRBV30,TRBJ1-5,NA,TGTGCCTGGAGTCAGGGAGGGAATGTGAATCAGCCCCAGCATTTT,CAWSQGGNVNQPQHF
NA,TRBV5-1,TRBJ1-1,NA,TGCGCCAGCACCCCGGCCGGTCAGAACACTGAAGCTTTCTTT,CASTPAGQNTEAFF
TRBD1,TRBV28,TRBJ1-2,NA,TGTGCCAGCAGTTGGGGACAGAACTATGGCTACACCTTC,CASSWGQNYGYTF
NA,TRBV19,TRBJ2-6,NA,TGTGCCACAACCGTTCGGCCTGGGGCCAACGTCCTGACTTTC,CATTVRPGANVLTF
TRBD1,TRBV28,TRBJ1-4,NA,TGTGCCAGCAGGACAGGGAGAGCTAATGAAAAACTGTTTTTT,CASRTGRANEKLFF
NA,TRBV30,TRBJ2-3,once,TGTGCCTGGAGTGCTCCTTACCCCCCCGATACGCAGTATTTT,CAWSAPYPPDTQYF
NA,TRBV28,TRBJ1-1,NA,TGTGCCAGCAGTTCCTACGCTGAAGCTTTCTTT,CASSSYAEAFF
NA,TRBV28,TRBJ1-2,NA,TGTGCCAGCAGTTTATCCGGGGGAAGTAACTATGGCTACACCTTC,CASSLSGGSNYGYTF
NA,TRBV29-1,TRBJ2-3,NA,TGCAGCCCTCAGGTGTATGGCCCAGATACGCAGTATTTT,CSPQVYGPDTQYF
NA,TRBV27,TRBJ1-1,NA,TGTGCCAGCAGTTTATCTTATGGCAGAGAAGCTTTCTTT,CASSLSYGREAFF
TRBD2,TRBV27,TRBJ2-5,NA,TGTGCCAGCAGTTTTTCTGGACGGTGGACTAGCGGGAGTTATGAGACCCAGTACTTC,CASSFSGRWTSGSYETQYF
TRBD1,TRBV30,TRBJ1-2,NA,TGTGCCTGGAGCCCGGGACAGGGTAGCTATGGCTACACCTTC,CAWSPGQGSYGYTF
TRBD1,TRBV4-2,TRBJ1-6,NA,TGTGCCAGCAGCCCCCTTGGACAGGGGGCACCTTCACCCCTCCACTTT,CASSPLGQGAPSPLHF
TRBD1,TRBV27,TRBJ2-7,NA,TGTGCCAGCAGTTCCCCACAGGGGGAAAGCTACGAGCAGTACTTC,CASSSPQGESYEQYF
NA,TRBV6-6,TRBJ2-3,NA,TGTGCCAGCAACAACGTGGCTGTCACAGATACGCAGTATTTT,CASNNVAVTDTQYF
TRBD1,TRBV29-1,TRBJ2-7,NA,TGCAGCGTTGCAGGGGGCGACCCCTCCTACGAGCAGTACTTC,CSVAGGDPSYEQYF
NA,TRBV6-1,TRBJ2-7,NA,TGTGCCAGCCGCGGTCCCTCCCTAACCTACGAGCAGTACTTC,CASRGPSLTYEQYF
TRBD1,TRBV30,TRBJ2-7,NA,TGTGCCTTAAGCCCGGGACAGGGCTACGAGCAGTACTTC,CALSPGQGYEQYF
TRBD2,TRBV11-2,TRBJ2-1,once,TGTGCCAGCAGCTCATTAGCGGGACGCAATGAGCAGTTCTTC,CASSSLAGRNEQFF
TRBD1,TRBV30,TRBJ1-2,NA,TGTGCCTGGAGCGCCCGGGACAGGGAAGCGGCTAACTATGGCTACACCTTC,CAWSARDREAANYGYTF